These 27 T cell receptor beta chains were sequenced from one sample in a study of blood T cell repertoires in COVID-19. The protocol was immunoSEQ multiplex PCR, while the TCRdb copy is restricted to in-frame clones and leaves out a portion. The data show just over 60,000 clones, with 65% to 80% seen just once and roughly 18% held by the top ten. Material for sequencing was peripheral blood. The receptors stem from a man in his 60s with acute or convalescent COVID-19.

This chain connects TRBV10-3 to TRBJ2-7, with D perhaps matching TRBD1 (7 bases). The CDR3 loop spans 15 amino acids. Germline loops: CDR1 ENHRY, CDR2 SYGVKD. V was clipped by 4 bases and J by 1 base, with 14 bases between them. The CDR3 DNA reads as TGTGCCATCAGTGCTCGGGGGACAGAGTCCTACGAGCAGTACTTC. It translates to CAISARGTESYEQYF.

The CDR3: CASSLGQGRFPPQHF. CDR3 nucleotides: TGTGCCAGCAGCCTGGGACAGGGGAGATTTCCGCCCCAGCATTTT. The rearrangement uses TRBV28 and TRBJ1-5, with 10 bases that match TRBD1. Germline CDR1 is MDHEN and CDR2 is SYDVKM. V lost 6 bases and J lost 9; bases outside the gene matches: 11. This CDR3 has 15 amino acids.

This chain connects TRBV6-5 to TRBJ1-1; TRBD1 aligns across 7 bases. V lost 2 bases and J lost 6; bases outside the gene matches: 0. The CDR3 sequence is 12 residues long. CDR1 MNHEY and CDR2 SVGAGI come from the germline V gene. CDR3 nucleotides: TGTGCCAGCAGTTACACAGGGGCTGAAGCTTTCTTT. Encoded protein: CASSYTGAEAFF.

This chain joins TRBV10-3 and TRBJ2-2; 7 bases line up with TRBD1. This CDR3 contains 14 residues. The J segment lost 1 base and the V segment lost 5 bases, leaving 1 base of the junction unmatched. The germline V gene encodes CDR1 ENHRY and CDR2 SYGVKD. The CDR3 loop reads CAISRQGNTGELFF. DNA for the CDR3: TGTGCCATCAGTCGACAGGGGAACACCGGGGAGCTGTTTTTT.

This clone showed up just once. The chain couples TRBV27 to TRBJ2-1, with 10 bases fitting TRBD2. CDR3 size: 14 residues. With V trimmed by 3 bases and J by 7 bases, 3 bases remained unmatched. Germline V CDR1 and CDR2: MNHEY, SMNVEV (reference sequence). This chain's CDR3 is CASSFLAGVNEQFF. Here the CDR3 DNA reads TGTGCCAGCAGTTTTCTAGCGGGAGTTAATGAGCAGTTCTTC.

The chain recombines TRBV30 with TRBJ1-1; 8 bases match TRBD1. V lost 7 bases and J lost 1; bases outside the gene matches: 8. In germline, CDR1 is GTSNPN, CDR2 SVGIG (reference sequence). The CDR3 is made up of 14 amino acids. For the CDR3, the DNA is TGTGCCTTAATCCCAGGGACAGGGAACACTGAAGCTTTCTTT. Translated, it gives CALIPGTGNTEAFF. Variable domain in full (rest from reference TRBV30 and TRBJ1-1): SQTIHQWPATLVQPVGSPLSLECTVEGTSNPNLYWYRQAAGRGLQLLFYSVGIGQISSEVPQNLSASRPQDRQFILSSKKLLLSDSGFYLCALIPGTGNTEAFFGQGTRLTVV.

The V call is TRBV10-3, the J call TRBJ2-1, with D possibly matching TRBD2 (5 bases). Germline V gene lookup returns CDR1 ENHRY and CDR2 SYGVKD. Between the trimmed V and J ends, which lost 2 bases and 6 bases, there was a span of 11 bases. This CDR3 spans 14 amino acids. The CDR3 nucleotides are TGTGCCATCAGTGAGCTAGCCCTTGCCAATGAGCAGTTCTTC. Translating gives CAISELALANEQFF.

This clone is termed medium-sized. This sequence joins TRBV7-2 and TRBJ1-2; 8 bases are shared with TRBD1. V dropped 2 bases and J dropped 6; count of bases not matched to a gene: 5. CDR3 length: 14 residues. The germline CDR1 and CDR2 sequences are SGHTA and FQGNSA. In DNA, the CDR3 is TGTGCCAGCAGCTTACAAGGGACAGGCGATGGCTACACCTTC. Translation gives CASSLQGTGDGYTF.

This clone has only a few counts. V gene TRBV4-2 combines with J gene TRBJ2-5, with 7 bases that match TRBD1. Germline V CDR1 and CDR2: LGHNA, YNFKEQ. V was clipped by 4 bases and J by 4 bases; unmatched bases: 9. The CDR3 length is 15 residues. The DNA of the CDR3 is TGTGCCAGCAGCCCGTCGACAGGGAACGGAGAGACCCAGTACTTC. Translated: CASSPSTGNGETQYF.

The gene calls are TRBV7-3 and TRBJ2-2; D not resolved. From germline, CDR1 is SGHTA and CDR2 FQGTGA. The CDR3 totals 12 residues. V dropped 4 bases and J dropped 5 bases, with 5 bases sitting between them. The CDR3 protein is CASSSQTGELFF. As DNA, the CDR3 is TGTGCCAGCAGCTCCCAGACCGGGGAGCTGTTTTTT.

V and J are TRBV10-2 and TRBJ1-6, with 10 bases that match TRBD1. CDR1 WSHSY and CDR2 SAAADI come from the germline V gene. This CDR3 is built from 16 residues. V lost 5 bases to trimming and J lost 7 bases; unmatched junction nucleotides: 8. The CDR3 is CASSPRDRGTNSPLHF. CDR3 nucleotides: TGCGCCAGCAGTCCCCGGGACAGGGGTACCAATTCACCCCTCCACTTT.

The V call is TRBV7-2, the J call TRBJ1-2; D gene unclear. The CDR3 length is 13 residues. V was pared by 7 bases and J by 4 bases, with 13 bases between. CDR1 is SGHTA, CDR2 FQGNSA, per germline. CDR3 bases: TGTGCCAGCACCCTGGCCCCCCTCTATGGCTACACCTTC. Translating it yields CASTLAPLYGYTF. Drawing the rest from reference TRBV7-2 and TRBJ1-2, the complete variable domain is GAGVSQSPSNKVTEKGKDVELRCDPISGHTALYWYRQSLGQGLEFLIYFQGNSAPDKSGLPSDRFSAERTGGSVSTLTIQRTQQEDSAVYLCASTLAPLYGYTFGSGTRLTVV.

The chain joins TRBV10-3 to TRBJ2-2, with TRBD2 matching 9 bases. The junction had 9 bases not matched to a gene; V was cut back by 6 bases and J by 7 bases. Germline V gene sequence: CDR1 ENHRY, CDR2 SYGVKD. The length of the CDR3 is 15 residues. In DNA form, the CDR3 reads TGTGCCATCAGGACCGTGACTAGCGGTCTCGGGGAGCTGTTTTTT. It yields the protein CAIRTVTSGLGELFF.

The J gene is TRBJ1-2, the V gene TRBV29-1; D call uncertain. Germline V gene sequence: CDR1 SQVTM, CDR2 ANQGSEA. The CDR3 contains 13 residues. Trimming removed 2 bases from V and 6 bases from J, with 13 bases in between. Written as DNA, the CDR3 is TGCAGCGTTGAAATGCCGGGAGGGAATGGCTACACCTTC. Translating it yields CSVEMPGGNGYTF. Combining the CDR3 with reference TRBV29-1 and TRBJ1-2 gives the whole variable domain SAVISQKPSRDICQRGTSLTIQCQVDSQVTMMFWYRQQPGQSLTLIATANQGSEATYESGFVIDKFPISRPNLTFSTLTVSNMSPEDSSIYLCSVEMPGGNGYTFGSGTRLTVV.

In this sample, this clone turned up a few times. This chain joins TRBV9 and TRBJ1-3; D uncertain. V lost 3 bases, J lost 2 bases, and 9 bases lay in between. Germline assignment: CDR1 SGDLS and CDR2 YYNGEE. This CDR3 has 14 residues. The CDR3 region has the DNA TGTGCCAGCAGCGGGACTCCACCTGGAAACACCATATATTTT. This sequence encodes CASSGTPPGNTIYF.

This clone appeared once. The genes are TRBV2 and TRBJ1-3; D is undetermined. Trimming pared 4 bases from V and 2 bases from J, leaving 6 bases between. The germline V gene encodes CDR1 SNHLY and CDR2 FYNNEI. This CDR3 has 13 amino acids. This CDR3 is CASSGRTGNTIYF. The CDR3 DNA reads TGTGCCAGCAGTGGGAGAACTGGAAACACCATATATTTT.

The chain is built from TRBV9 and TRBJ2-5; the D gene is possibly TRBD2 (6 bases). There are 15 residues in the CDR3. Germline V CDR1 and CDR2: SGDLS, YYNGEE. V lost 3 bases, J lost 4 bases, and 16 bases lay in between. Here the CDR3 DNA reads TGTGCCAGCAGCGGGGACCCCCGAGCGGGAGAGACCCAGTACTTC. Translation gives CASSGDPRAGETQYF.

The V and J genes are TRBV12-3 or TRBV12-4 and TRBJ1-1; D call uncertain. Trimming removed 3 bases at V and 4 bases at J, with 6 bases between. CDR3 length: 12 residues. The chain's CDR3 is CASSFGSTEAFF. CDR3 sequence (DNA): TGTGCCAGCAGTTTTGGTAGCACTGAAGCTTTCTTT.

The rearrangement joins TRBV28 to TRBJ1-6; 8 bases are a match to TRBD1. The CDR3 spans 17 residues. V gave up 3 bases and J gave up 7 bases; unmatched junction bases: 11. CDR1 is MDHEN and CDR2 is SYDVKM in the germline V gene. DNA for the CDR3: TGTGCCAGCAGTTTTTGGTCAGGGGGCGCGAACAATTCACCCCTCCACTTT. It codes for CASSFWSGGANNSPLHF.

V gene TRBV7-9 combines with J gene TRBJ2-1; D possibly corresponds to TRBD1 (6 bases). V was clipped by 4 bases and J by 6 bases, with 10 bases between them. CDR1 is SEHNR and CDR2 is FQNEAQ in the germline V gene (reference sequence). The CDR3 totals 13 residues. CDR3 protein: CASSSGQFNEQFF. The CDR3 nucleotides read TGTGCCAGCAGCTCCGGACAGTTCAATGAGCAGTTCTTC.

This CDR3 is CASSDQGISNQPQHF. Here the CDR3 DNA reads TGTGCCAGCAGTGACCAGGGGATTAGCAATCAGCCCCAGCATTTT. The V call is TRBV2, the J call TRBJ1-5; perhaps TRBD1 as D (6 bases). This CDR3 contains 15 residues. Looked up from germline, CDR1 is SNHLY and CDR2 is FYNNEI. Trimming took off 3 bases at V and 0 bases at J, with 9 bases between the two ends.

The chain joins TRBV6-2 or TRBV6-3 to TRBJ2-1; D possibly corresponds to TRBD2 (6 bases). Between the trimmed V and J ends, which lost 2 bases and 3 bases, there was a span of 8 bases. The germline gives CDR1 MNHEY, CDR2 SVGEGT. The CDR3 is 14 residues long. The DNA for the CDR3 is TGTGCCAGCAGTTACGGGGGGAACTACAATGAGCAGTTCTTC. Amino acids: CASSYGGNYNEQFF.

The rearrangement links TRBV9 to TRBJ2-3; no clear D. CDR1 and CDR2 from the germline V gene are SGDLS and YYNGEE. V was pared by 4 bases and J by 0 bases, with 12 bases between. The length of the CDR3 is 15 residues. Written as DNA, the CDR3 is TGTGCCAGCAGCCTCATGCTGACTAGCACAGATACGCAGTATTTT. Amino acids: CASSLMLTSTDTQYF.

The chain combines TRBV24-1 with TRBJ2-3; the match to TRBD1 covers 7 bases. The trim removed 0 bases at V and 1 base at J, leaving 0 bases unmatched. Germline CDR1 is KGHDR and CDR2 is SFDVKD. This CDR3 comprises 15 residues. CDR3 bases: TGTGCCACCAGTGATTTGACAGGGGGCACAGATACGCAGTATTTT. Translated: CATSDLTGGTDTQYF.

Judged by abundance, this clone is medium-sized. This chain uses TRBV30 with TRBJ2-7, with TRBD2 matching over 11 bases. V dropped 3 bases and J dropped 2; count of bases not matched to a gene: 6. Per germline, CDR1 GTSNPN and CDR2 SVGIG (reference sequence). The CDR3 is 15 residues long. CDR3 nucleotide sequence: TGTGCCTGGAGCCCCGGGACTAGCGGTCCCTACGAGCAGTACTTC. Encoded protein: CAWSPGTSGPYEQYF.

The chain combines TRBV7-2 with TRBJ1-1, with D possibly matching TRBD1 (5 bases). The CDR3 covers 15 residues. Germline V gene lookup returns CDR1 SGHTA and CDR2 FQGNSA. The V end lost 2 bases, the J end lost 5 bases, and 15 bases lay between the germline ends. The CDR3 sequence is CASSLNPGSGTEAFF. DNA for the CDR3: TGTGCCAGCAGCTTAAATCCAGGGTCCGGGACTGAAGCTTTCTTT.

The chain recombines TRBV5-6 with TRBJ2-3; the match to TRBD2 covers 11 bases. The CDR3 contains 16 residues. CDR1 and CDR2 (germline): SGHDT, YYEEEE. V was clipped by 4 bases and J by 2 bases; unmatched bases: 6. The CDR3 spells CASSRMTSGITDTQYF. CDR3 nucleotides: TGTGCCAGCAGCCGAATGACTAGCGGGATCACAGATACGCAGTATTTT.